Listed here are 4 T cell receptor beta chains from one sample, sequenced in a study of blood T cell repertoires in COVID-19. Profiled with immunoSEQ multiplex PCR; TCRdb holds only in-frame clones, not every one. The sample carries some 170,000 clones, 65% to 90% recorded once. Sequencing was carried out using PBMCs or T cells enriched from blood (not recorded which). The receptors shown here come from a man aged 45-65 years who had recovered from COVID-19.

This chain joins TRBV7-2 and TRBJ1-5, with 7 bases fitting TRBD1. J lost 1 base, V lost 5 bases, and 8 bases had no gene match. Germline V lookup: CDR1 SGHTA, CDR2 FQGNSA. The CDR3 spans 16 residues. CDR3 sequence: CASSPGNRGSNQPQHF. CDR3 coding DNA: TGTGCCAGCAGCCCCGGGAACAGGGGAAGCAATCAGCCCCAGCATTTT.

This chain uses TRBV5-1 with TRBJ2-7; 11 nucleotides line up with TRBD1. CDR3 length: 18 amino acids. The germline V gene has CDR1 SGHRS and CDR2 YFSETQ. J gave up 3 bases and V 2 bases, and 13 bases lay outside the gene matches. CDR3 amino acids: CASSLGQGARLLNYEQYF. For the CDR3, the DNA is TGCGCCAGCAGCTTAGGACAGGGGGCCCGACTACTGAACTACGAGCAGTACTTC.

The chain links TRBV3-1 (or the pseudogene TRBV3-2) to TRBJ1-1, with 7 bases identical to TRBD1. Trimming removed 3 bases from V and 1 base from J; junction bases left unmatched: 2. The CDR3 totals 14 residues. The germline CDR1 and CDR2 sequences are LGHDT and YNNKEL (reference sequence). The CDR3 DNA reads TGTGCCAGCAGCCAGGGACAGCCGAACACTGAAGCTTTCTTT. The encoded protein is CASSQGQPNTEAFF.

The rearrangement joins TRBV27 to TRBJ2-3, with 9 bases aligning to TRBD2. V trimming: 7 bases; J trimming: 7 bases; junction bases outside the gene matches: 12. CDR3 length: 15 amino acids. CDR1 MNHEY and CDR2 SMNVEV come from the germline V gene (reference sequence). The CDR3 bases are TGTGCCAGCACTCATCGGCGGGGGGGCCAGTATACGCAGTATTTT. Translating it yields CASTHRRGGQYTQYF.